A single sample gave rise to the 20 T cell receptor beta chains below, sequenced in a study of T cell responses to AZD1222 COVID-19 vaccine (dated by TCRdb to the early 2020s). Library preparation employed the immunoSEQ multiplex PCR assay. Entries here come from immuneACCESS through TCRdb and include only in-frame sequences with V and J called. Some clones fail to appear in such tables; in the studies checked, an unresolved V gene covers under half of the shortfall, and the cause of the remainder is unknown. The sample table contains 65,000 to 95,000 clones; only one count was recorded for 70% to 90% of them. The ten largest clonotypes hold around 13% of the sample. This sample's time point label indicates: baseline before first vaccination. Specimen: peripheral blood, collected on day 0 of AZD1222 vaccination. All receptors derive from an adult in good health.

The chain couples TRBV6-4 to TRBJ1-1; D perhaps matches TRBD1 (5 bases). Trimming stripped 2 bases from V and 2 bases from J, with 30 bases between. Per the germline V gene, CDR1 is MRHNA and CDR2 is SNTAGT. The CDR3 sequence is 21 residues long. Written as DNA, the CDR3 is TGTGCCAGCAGTGACGGGGGGGTACCCCTGGCCGGCCGGCAATTTAACACTGAAGCTTTCTTT. Amino acid sequence: CASSDGGVPLAGRQFNTEAFF.

The rearrangement joins TRBV7-9 to TRBJ1-2; D not resolved. The CDR3 covers 13 residues. Deletions cut 7 bases from V and 0 bases from J, with 9 bases between. Germline values: CDR1 SEHNR, CDR2 FQNEAQ (reference sequence). The CDR3, as DNA: TGTGCCAGCAATGGGGAAGCTAACTATGGCTACACCTTC. This encodes CASNGEANYGYTF.

This chain joins TRBV3-1 (or the pseudogene TRBV3-2) and TRBJ1-4; no clear D. Per the germline V gene, CDR1 is LGHDT and CDR2 is YNNKEL (reference sequence). The CDR3 loop spans 15 amino acids. The ends were cut back, 5 bases at V and 4 bases at J, with 14 bases in the middle. The CDR3 reads CASSFIGRHNEKLFF. The CDR3 DNA reads as TGTGCCAGCAGCTTTATCGGGAGGCATAATGAAAAACTGTTTTTT.

The V call is TRBV5-1, the J call TRBJ2-3; D gene ambiguous. This CDR3 has 15 residues. Germline V gives CDR1 SGHRS, CDR2 YFSETQ. V was trimmed by 0 bases and J by 1 base, leaving 9 bases between them. The CDR3 sequence: CASSLAESRTDTQYF. CDR3 nucleotide sequence: TGCGCCAGCAGCTTGGCGGAGAGCCGCACAGATACGCAGTATTTT.

The chain employs TRBV7-9 and TRBJ2-7; D possibly uses TRBD1 or TRBD2 (5 bases each). V was pared by 4 bases and J by 0 bases, with 10 bases between. This CDR3 comprises 14 residues. Germline assignment: CDR1 SEHNR and CDR2 FQNEAQ (reference sequence). CDR3 sequence reads: CASSSEGYSYEQYF. CDR3 nucleotides: TGTGCCAGCAGCTCCGAGGGGTACTCCTACGAGCAGTACTTC.

This clone was seen once. The rearrangement links TRBV7-9 to TRBJ1-2; tentatively, D is TRBD1 (6 bases). V was trimmed by 5 bases and J by 5 bases, leaving 12 bases between them. The length of the CDR3 is 13 residues. Germline-derived CDR1 and CDR2 are SEHNR and FQNEAQ (reference sequence). CDR3 protein: CASSPRGQYGYTF. In DNA form, the CDR3 reads TGTGCCAGCAGCCCCCGGGGGCAGTATGGCTACACCTTC.

The chain carries TRBV19 and TRBJ1-5; 9 nucleotides align to TRBD1. V shed 5 bases and J 6 bases; nucleotides not matched to a gene: 8. The germline V gene has CDR1 LNHDA and CDR2 SQIVND (reference sequence). The length of the CDR3 is 15 residues. CDR3: CASSERQGDGQPQHF. DNA of the CDR3: TGTGCCAGTAGTGAAAGACAGGGGGACGGTCAGCCCCAGCATTTT.

The rearrangement links TRBV7-2 to TRBJ2-7; the D gene is possibly TRBD2 (6 bases). Germline V gives CDR1 SGHTA, CDR2 FQGNSA. CDR3 length equals 15 residues. V was trimmed by 3 bases and J by 1 base, leaving 13 bases between them. The CDR3 region has the DNA TGTGCCAGCAGCTTCGGCGGGGATTCATCCTACGAGCAGTACTTC. It encodes CASSFGGDSSYEQYF.

V gene TRBV9 combines with J gene TRBJ2-3; D might be TRBD1 (6 bases). V was shortened by 0 bases and J by 4 bases, with 12 bases between the two germline ends. This CDR3 has 15 amino acids. Germline lookup yields CDR1 SGDLS and CDR2 YYNGEE. CDR3 sequence reads: CASSVDGGSADTQYF. The CDR3 DNA sequence: TGTGCCAGCAGCGTAGATGGGGGCTCGGCAGATACGCAGTATTTT.

Judged by abundance, this clone is medium-sized. J is TRBJ2-3 and V is TRBV27; 11 bases align to TRBD1. CDR3 length: 16 amino acids. The V gene's germline CDR1 is MNHEY and CDR2 SMNVEV (reference sequence). The V segment lost 3 bases and the J segment 7 bases; nucleotides outside the gene matches: 9. Written as DNA, the CDR3 is TGTGCCAGCAGTTTGGACAGGGGGCATATAGGAAATACGCAGTATTTT. Translation: CASSLDRGHIGNTQYF.

The chain combines TRBV9 with TRBJ2-2; TRBD2 is a possible D gene (6 bases). In germline, CDR1 is SGDLS, CDR2 YYNGEE. Between the trimmed V and J ends, which lost 4 bases and 0 bases, there was a span of 10 bases. CDR3 length equals 15 residues. CDR3 amino acids: CASSTRGSNTGELFF. CDR3 coding DNA: TGTGCCAGCAGCACGCGGGGCTCGAACACCGGGGAGCTGTTTTTT.

This chain links TRBV18 with TRBJ2-1; unclear D gene. CDR3 length: 15 residues. Trimming took off 2 bases at V and 7 bases at J, with 15 bases between the two ends. CDR1 and CDR2 from the germline V gene are KGHSH and LQKENI. CDR3 sequence: CASSPFTPGGNEQFF. The CDR3 DNA follows: TGTGCCAGCTCACCATTTACCCCCGGCGGTAATGAGCAGTTCTTC.

The chain links TRBV10-3 to TRBJ2-2; no clear D. V shed 2 bases and J shed 2 bases, with 12 bases lying between them. CDR1 ENHRY and CDR2 SYGVKD come from the germline V gene. The CDR3 runs 16 residues. The CDR3 DNA reads TGTGCCATCAGTGAGCGGGCTGCCAGCAACACCGGGGAGCTGTTTTTT. Translated, it gives CAISERAASNTGELFF.

This clone was seen a few times. V is TRBV3-1 (or the pseudogene TRBV3-2) and J is TRBJ2-7, with D hard to call. Between the trimmed V and J ends, which lost 0 bases and 3 bases, there was a span of 9 bases. From germline, CDR1 is LGHDT and CDR2 YNNKEL (reference sequence). The CDR3 spans 14 residues. CDR3 sequence (DNA): TGTGCCAGCAGCCAAGAGGGCTGGAACTACGAGCAGTACTTC. Protein: CASSQEGWNYEQYF.

CDR3 nucleotides: TGTGCCAGCAGCGGACAGGGGCCCTATGGCTACACCTTC. This translates into CASSGQGPYGYTF. The chain couples TRBV6-2 or TRBV6-3 to TRBJ1-2; 9 bases align to TRBD1. J lost 4 bases, V lost 6 bases, and 3 bases had no gene match. CDR3 length: 13 residues. Per germline, CDR1 MNHEY and CDR2 SVGEGT.

The genes are TRBV11-2 and TRBJ2-2; D gene unclear. Trimming removed 2 bases at V and 4 bases at J, with 11 bases between. Germline lookup yields CDR1 SGHAT and CDR2 FQNNGV. This CDR3 contains 15 residues. For the CDR3, the DNA is TGTGCCAGCAGCTTAATGGCAGGAAGCACCGGGGAGCTGTTTTTT. Translating it yields CASSLMAGSTGELFF.

This CDR3 is CASSLAGGQETQYF. CDR3 bases: TGTGCCAGCAGCCTAGCGGGGGGGCAAGAGACCCAGTACTTC. The gene calls are TRBV6-5 and TRBJ2-5; TRBD2 agrees at 12 bases. CDR1 and CDR2 (germline): MNHEY, SVGAGI. J was trimmed by 2 bases and V by 6 bases; bases with no gene match: 1. The CDR3 extends over 14 amino acids.

This chain links TRBV5-1 with TRBJ1-6; D unresolved. Per the germline V gene, CDR1 is SGHRS and CDR2 is YFSETQ. This CDR3 region has 16 residues. Between the trimmed V and J ends, which lost 6 bases and 8 bases, there was a span of 21 bases. The CDR3 nucleotides read TGCGCCAGCACCCCAGGAGCAGGACTTCCAGATTCACCCCTCCACTTT. Translated: CASTPGAGLPDSPLHF. Filled out from reference TRBV5-1 and TRBJ1-6, the complete variable domain reads KAGVTQTPRYLIKTRGQQVTLSCSPISGHRSVSWYQQTPGQGLQFLFEYFSETQRNKGNFPGRFSGRQFSNSRSEMNVSTLELGDSALYLCASTPGAGLPDSPLHFGNGTRLTVT.

The chain joins TRBV12-3 or TRBV12-4 to TRBJ2-5, with D uncertain. Trimming cost V 7 bases and J 5 bases, with 14 bases left between them. The CDR3 contains 13 residues. The CDR3 DNA is TGTGCCAGCACCCAGGACGAGGAGGAGACCCAGTACTTC. Amino acids: CASTQDEEETQYF.

The chain is built from TRBV2 and TRBJ1-5; D is ambiguous. The CDR3 loop spans 14 amino acids. Trimming removed 1 base at V and 6 bases at J, with 10 bases between. Looked up from germline, CDR1 is SNHLY and CDR2 is FYNNEI. In nucleotides, the CDR3 is TGTGCCAGCAGTGAAGGTTGGCTTGGTCAGCCCCAGCATTTT. Protein product: CASSEGWLGQPQHF.